This T cell receptor (beta chain) comes out of a study of OX40 agonist ivuxolimab in advanced cancers. Study information: Subjects had a mean age of about 65 years, with a range of roughly 20 to 79; less than 90% were male.

Profiling relied on immunoSEQ multiplex PCR, and the TCRdb table lists in-frame clones only, not all of them. The sample shows tens of thousands of clones, roughly 82% of them seen only once. Blood got drawn at baseline, again on cycle 4 day 1, and then on cycle 7 day 1. This receptor was identified in an adult with an advanced solid tumor such as melanoma, head and neck, liver or kidney cancer. The source material was CD4+ or CD8+ T cells sorted from blood, sampled in a trial of the OX40 agonist ivuxolimab.

CDR3 coding DNA: TGTGCCAGCAGCTTAGTCCGGGGGTCCTACGAGCAGTACTTC. Protein: CASSLVRGSYEQYF. The chain employs TRBV11-2 and TRBJ2-7; D may be TRBD2 (6 bases). The CDR3 has 14 residues. Germline V gene sequence: CDR1 SGHAT, CDR2 FQNNGV. Trimming shortened V by 1 base and J by 1 base, and 8 bases separated the two germline ends.